A selection of T cell receptor beta chains follows, all from one sample in a study of shared clonotypes between healthy human individuals. The assay was immunoSEQ multiplex PCR, and TCRdb's table has in-frame clones only and misses some. The repertoire holds a few million clones, 90% to 97% seen once, with about 0.13% in the top ten. Sequenced material: naive CD4+ T cells sorted from blood. The receptors were gathered from a man in his late teens or twenties in good health. Each CDR3 is given with its conserved first and last residue. The order of the fields is V gene, D gene, J gene, clone size, CDR3 protein, CDR3 DNA. D genes are given only for firm matches. The size entry is marked missing in some rows and otherwise reads once, few, many or a size class.

>TRBV7-9|TRBD1|TRBJ2-1|NA
CASSLGWTGNEQFF
TGTGCCAGCAGCTTAGGTTGGACAGGGAATGAGCAGTTCTTC
>TRBV30|TRBD2|TRBJ2-7|NA
CAWTRPGLARYEQYF
TGTGCCTGGACTAGACCGGGACTAGCCCGTTACGAGCAGTACTTC
>TRBV2|NA|TRBJ1-2|NA
CASSRDGSSYGYTF
TGTGCCAGCAGTCGGGACGGCTCTAGCTATGGCTACACCTTC
>TRBV27|TRBD1|TRBJ1-6|NA
CASSSFHRGGDSPLHF
TGTGCCAGCAGTTCATTCCACAGGGGTGGGGATTCACCCCTCCACTTT
>TRBV7-2|NA|TRBJ2-6|NA
CASNPGANVLTF
TGTGCCAGCAATCCTGGGGCCAACGTCCTGACTTTC
>TRBV29-1|NA|TRBJ1-1|NA
CSVVGSSLYTEAFF
TGCAGCGTTGTAGGCAGCAGTTTATACACTGAAGCTTTCTTT
>TRBV18|TRBD1|TRBJ1-2|NA
CASSVSGTGSSYGYTF
TGTGCCAGCTCAGTGTCCGGGACAGGGTCGTCCTATGGCTACACCTTC
>TRBV5-1|TRBD1|TRBJ2-7|NA
CASSWGTVTYEQYF
TGCGCCAGCAGCTGGGGGACAGTCACCTACGAGCAGTACTTC
>TRBV7-2|NA|TRBJ1-2|NA
CASSLDSYGYTF
TGTGCCAGCAGCTTAGACAGCTATGGCTACACCTTC
>TRBV4-3|NA|TRBJ2-5|NA
CASSQDRGRKTQYF
TGCGCCAGCAGCCAAGATCGGGGGAGGAAGACCCAGTACTTC
>TRBV6-1|NA|TRBJ2-6|NA
CASRGSGANVLTF
TGTGCCAGCAGGGGTAGCGGGGCCAACGTCCTGACTTTC
>TRBV5-4|TRBD1|TRBJ2-1|NA
CASSLDGTAYNEQFF
TGTGCCAGCAGCCTGGACGGGACAGCCTACAATGAGCAGTTCTTC
>TRBV10-3|TRBD1|TRBJ2-7|NA
CASRRGDREPYEQYF
TGTGCCAGCCGCCGGGGGGACAGGGAACCCTACGAGCAGTACTTC
>TRBV9|NA|TRBJ1-4|once
CASTPGVNEKLFF
TGTGCCAGCACCCCCGGGGTTAATGAAAAACTGTTTTTT
>TRBV18|NA|TRBJ2-5|NA
CASSPRDQGFAQETQYF
TGTGCCAGCTCACCCCGCGATCAGGGTTTCGCGCAAGAGACCCAGTACTTC
>TRBV30|NA|TRBJ2-7|NA
CAWSPRGGWDSYEQYF
TGTGCCTGGAGCCCTCGTGGGGGGTGGGACTCCTACGAGCAGTACTTC
>TRBV2|TRBD1|TRBJ1-4|once
CASRRGGGEKLFF
TGTGCCAGCAGACGAGGAGGGGGCGAAAAACTGTTTTTT
>TRBV14|TRBD1|TRBJ1-4|NA
CASSQSQGNPFNEKLFF
TGTGCCAGCAGCCAATCACAGGGGAATCCCTTCAATGAAAAACTGTTTTTT
>TRBV4-1|NA|TRBJ2-2|NA
CASSQAGGGPNTGELFF
TGCGCCAGCAGCCAAGCGGGTGGAGGGCCCAACACCGGGGAGCTGTTTTTT
>TRBV19|NA|TRBJ2-4|NA
CASSMGSPDIQYF
TGTGCCAGTAGTATGGGTAGTCCGGACATTCAGTACTTC
>TRBV7-3|NA|TRBJ1-1|NA
CASSSILGVGGFQRGTEAFF
TGTGCCAGCAGCTCTATTCTTGGGGTAGGAGGCTTCCAACGAGGCACTGAAGCTTTCTTT
>TRBV7-9|NA|TRBJ2-7|NA
CASSSHGVQVPREQYF
TGTGCCAGCAGCTCCCATGGGGTGCAAGTCCCTAGGGAGCAGTACTTC
>TRBV15|NA|TRBJ2-4|NA
CATSREGRGDIQYF
TGTGCCACCAGCAGAGAAGGCCGTGGGGACATTCAGTACTTC